The 25 T cell receptor beta chains presented below share a single source sample, sequenced in a study of blood T cell repertoires in COVID-19. TCRdb keeps only in-frame clones here, not all; method: immunoSEQ multiplex PCR. Here the sample spans 15,000 to 20,000 clones, 81% being singletons. Material: peripheral blood. These receptors all stem from a man aged 35 to 55 with active or convalescent COVID-19.

The rearrangement joins TRBV19 to TRBJ1-6; weak D call: TRBD1 (5 bases). The germline CDR1 and CDR2 sequences are LNHDA and SQIVND (reference sequence). Trimming stripped 6 bases from V and 5 bases from J, with 11 bases between. This CDR3 spans 14 amino acids. The CDR3 here is CASRPGLHNSPLHF. DNA for the CDR3: TGTGCCAGTAGGCCGGGACTGCATAATTCACCCCTCCACTTT.

The chain joins TRBV10-3 to TRBJ2-5, with 10 bases fitting TRBD2. J was trimmed by 4 bases and V by 11 bases; bases with no gene match: 10. This CDR3 comprises 14 residues. CDR1 is ENHRY and CDR2 is SYGVKD in the germline V gene. Here the CDR3 reads CAASPSGGSETQYF. CDR3 DNA sequence: TGTGCCGCCTCTCCTAGCGGGGGATCAGAGACCCAGTACTTC.

The gene calls are TRBV14 and TRBJ2-7; D possibly corresponds to TRBD1 (5 bases). The CDR3 spans 15 residues. Trimming took off 0 bases at V and 2 bases at J, with 11 bases between the two ends. Germline V lookup: CDR1 SGHDN, CDR2 FVKESK. The CDR3 sequence is CASSQDLDRTYEQYF. DNA of the CDR3: TGTGCCAGCAGCCAAGATTTAGACAGAACCTACGAGCAGTACTTC.

V gene TRBV3-1 (or the pseudogene TRBV3-2) combines with J gene TRBJ2-7; 7 positions match TRBD1. V was clipped by 4 bases and J by 5 bases; unmatched bases: 5. CDR3 length: 13 amino acids. Germline CDR1 reads LGHDT; CDR2 reads YNNKEL (reference sequence). CDR3 loop: CASSPMQGDEQYF. The CDR3 bases are TGTGCCAGCAGCCCGATGCAGGGGGACGAGCAGTACTTC.

The chain couples TRBV5-1 to TRBJ1-4, with D perhaps matching TRBD1 (5 bases). The CDR3 is 17 amino acids. V lost 3 bases, J lost 4 bases, and 19 bases lay in between. Germline CDR1 reads SGHRS; CDR2 reads YFSETQ. This CDR3 is CASSSGLQVGYNEKLFF. The CDR3 region has the DNA TGCGCCAGCAGCTCCGGCCTACAGGTCGGGTATAATGAAAAACTGTTTTTT.

This chain uses TRBV30 with TRBJ1-5; TRBD1 might be the D (6 bases). CDR1 is GTSNPN, CDR2 SVGIG, per germline (reference sequence). This CDR3 region has 14 residues. V shed 2 bases and J shed 5 bases, with 13 bases lying between them. The CDR3 region has the DNA TGTGCCTGGAGTAACGGGGGGGCGCATCAGCCCCAGCATTTT. This sequence encodes CAWSNGGAHQPQHF.

The chain uses TRBV4-3 and TRBJ1-1; 7 bases fit TRBD1. CDR1 is LGHNA and CDR2 is YSLEER in the germline V gene. V shed 1 base and J 5 bases; nucleotides not matched to a gene: 7. This CDR3 has 15 residues. CDR3 residues: CASSQGLGGGTEAFF. In DNA, the CDR3 is TGCGCCAGCAGCCAAGGTTTAGGGGGCGGAACTGAAGCTTTCTTT.

Concerning this clone: Germline and junction disagree at one end, which may indicate a read error. V usage is TRBV7-7 and J usage is TRBJ2-7, with D tentatively TRBD1 (5 bases). The CDR3 has 14 residues. Germline values: CDR1 SSHAT, CDR2 FNYEAQ (reference sequence). CDR3 loop: CASSLGQGDYEQYF. The CDR3 region has the DNA TGTGCTAGCAGCTTGGGCCAGGGCGACTACGAGCAGTACTTC. Supplemented by reference TRBV7-7 and TRBJ2-7, the full variable domain reads GAGVSQSPRYKVTKRGQDVTLRCDPISSHATLYWYQQALGQGPEFLTYFNYEAQPDKSGLPSDRFSAERPEGSISTLTIQRTEQRDSAMYRCASSLGQGDYEQYFGPGTRLTVT.

This rearrangement joins TRBV2 to TRBJ1-3; possibly TRBD1 for D (5 bases). The germline gives CDR1 SNHLY, CDR2 FYNNEI. Trimming removed 3 bases from V and 9 bases from J, with 15 bases in between. The CDR3 sequence is 14 residues long. The DNA of the CDR3 is TGTGCCAGCAGTGAGGGACTTTACAGCGGCACCATATATTTT. It codes for CASSEGLYSGTIYF.

The rearrangement joins TRBV5-4 to TRBJ1-2; the D gene is possibly TRBD1 (5 bases). The V gene lost 0 bases and the J gene lost 4 bases, with 10 bases spanning the gap. The CDR3 totals 14 residues. Germline V gives CDR1 SGHNT, CDR2 YYREEE (reference sequence). CDR3 protein: CASSLVGGSYGYTF. The DNA for the CDR3 is TGTGCCAGCAGCTTGGTCGGGGGGAGCTATGGCTACACCTTC.

The V gene is TRBV21-1, the J gene TRBJ1-2; TRBD1, as called in the table, went unchecked against the DNA. TRBV21-1 is a listed pseudogene. CDR3 length: 13 amino acids. CDR3 amino acids: CARTGRSNYGYTF. The CDR3 bases are TGTGCCAGAACTGGGCGCTCTAACTATGGCTACACCTTC.

The chain uses TRBV4-2 and TRBJ1-1, with D perhaps TRBD1 (5 bases). The ends were cut back, 4 bases at V and 1 base at J, with 13 bases in the middle. CDR3 length equals 15 residues. CDR1 LGHNA and CDR2 YNFKEQ come from the germline V gene. The CDR3 protein is CASSPTSTENTEAFF. The DNA of the CDR3 is TGTGCCAGCAGCCCGACATCGACAGAGAACACTGAAGCTTTCTTT.

This clone appeared once. V gene TRBV9 combines with J gene TRBJ1-1; the match to TRBD1 covers 7 bases. Germline V gives CDR1 SGDLS, CDR2 YYNGEE. The V segment lost 4 bases and the J segment 4 bases; nucleotides outside the gene matches: 4. The CDR3 loop spans 13 amino acids. The CDR3 DNA reads TGTGCCAGCAGCCGGACAGGAGTCACTGAAGCTTTCTTT. Translation gives CASSRTGVTEAFF.

The chain's CDR3 is CASSTIRDTQYF. The CDR3 region has the DNA TGTGCCAGCAGTACGATACGGGATACGCAGTATTTT. The chain joins TRBV27 to TRBJ2-3; D gene unclear. Trimming stripped 5 bases from V and 6 bases from J, with 9 bases between. The CDR3 consists of 12 residues. Germline V gene lookup returns CDR1 MNHEY and CDR2 SMNVEV (reference sequence).

The gene calls are TRBV10-1 and TRBJ2-7, with 9 bases fitting TRBD1. CDR1 is WNHNN, CDR2 SYGVQD, per germline (reference sequence). V trimming: 2 bases; J trimming: 3 bases; junction bases outside the gene matches: 2. The CDR3 loop spans 14 amino acids. The CDR3 DNA follows: TGCGCCAGCAGTGAGGGACAGGGGCGCTACGAGCAGTACTTC. Translation: CASSEGQGRYEQYF.

This rearrangement joins TRBV7-9 to TRBJ2-3; 7 nucleotides match TRBD1. Trimming cost V 3 bases and J 6 bases; bases outside gene matches: 6. The germline gives CDR1 SEHNR, CDR2 FQNEAQ (reference sequence). The CDR3 is 14 amino acids. The CDR3 DNA reads as TGTGCCAGCAGCTTGACAGGGCGTGGGGATACGCAGTATTTT. It encodes CASSLTGRGDTQYF. The full variable domain, completed using reference TRBV7-9 and TRBJ2-3, is DTGVSQNPRHKITKRGQNVTFRCDPISEHNRLYWYRQTLGQGPEFLTYFQNEAQLEKSRLLSDRFSAERPKGSFSTLEIQRTEQGDSAMYLCASSLTGRGDTQYFGPGTRLTVL.

The chain combines TRBV9 with TRBJ1-2; 7 bases align to TRBD1. V lost 4 bases, J lost 0 bases, and 3 bases stayed unmatched. The CDR3 covers 14 residues. Germline assignment: CDR1 SGDLS and CDR2 YYNGEE. In DNA form, the CDR3 reads TGTGCCAGCAGCCGGGACAGCTCTAACTATGGCTACACCTTC. Residues: CASSRDSSNYGYTF.

This clone showed up just a few times. The CDR3 DNA reads TGTGCCACCAGCCTAGACAGAGGATGGGATCAGCCCCAGCATTTT. Protein sequence: CATSLDRGWDQPQHF. The chain carries TRBV15 and TRBJ1-5, with D perhaps matching TRBD1 (5 bases). Germline values: CDR1 LNHNV, CDR2 YYDKDF (reference sequence). V lost 5 bases and J lost 5, with 16 bases in between. This CDR3 comprises 15 residues.

This clone was counted a single time. The chain is built from TRBV5-1 and TRBJ1-1; D ambiguous. This CDR3 is 14 amino acids long. The V gene's germline CDR1 is SGHRS and CDR2 YFSETQ. Between the trimmed V and J ends, which lost 0 bases and 7 bases, there was a span of 13 bases. The CDR3 loop reads CASSLEPGNYEAFF. The CDR3 DNA reads TGCGCCAGCAGCTTGGAACCGGGAAATTATGAAGCTTTCTTT. Supplemented by reference TRBV5-1 and TRBJ1-1, the full variable domain reads KAGVTQTPRYLIKTRGQQVTLSCSPISGHRSVSWYQQTPGQGLQFLFEYFSETQRNKGNFPGRFSGRQFSNSRSEMNVSTLELGDSALYLCASSLEPGNYEAFFGQGTRLTVV.

This clone has a handful of counts. J is TRBJ2-1 and V is TRBV29-1; TRBD2 agrees at 10 bases. J was trimmed by 7 bases and V by 4 bases; bases with no gene match: 1. Germline-derived CDR1 and CDR2 are SQVTM and ANQGSEA. This CDR3 is built from 12 residues. CDR3 in amino acids: CSVVLAGNEQFF. As DNA, the CDR3 is TGCAGCGTTGTACTAGCGGGGAATGAGCAGTTCTTC.

The V call is TRBV5-1, the J call TRBJ1-3; D is unclear. The CDR3 has 17 residues. V was shortened by 1 base and J by 5 bases, with 19 bases between the two germline ends. Germline values: CDR1 SGHRS, CDR2 YFSETQ. For the CDR3, the DNA is TGCGCCAGCAGCTTGTATGGGTCAGGCGATGATCGAAACACCATATATTTT. Its translation: CASSLYGSGDDRNTIYF.

This clone was recorded only once. The rearrangement uses TRBV5-4 and TRBJ2-5, with D perhaps matching TRBD1 (5 bases). The CDR3 loop spans 14 amino acids. CDR1 and CDR2 from the germline V gene are SGHNT and YYREEE (reference sequence). V was clipped by 1 base and J by 4 bases, with 11 bases between them. CDR3 in amino acids: CASSLQQDGETQYF. The CDR3 coding sequence is TGTGCCAGCAGCTTGCAACAGGATGGAGAGACCCAGTACTTC.

The chain links TRBV29-1 to TRBJ2-2; D is unclear. Trimming stripped 2 bases from V and 6 bases from J, with 13 bases between. The CDR3 is made up of 14 amino acids. Per germline, CDR1 SQVTM and CDR2 ANQGSEA. CDR3 loop: CSVETIRRSGELFF. As DNA, the CDR3 is TGCAGCGTTGAAACTATCCGGAGATCCGGGGAGCTGTTTTTT.

V gene TRBV11-2 combines with J gene TRBJ2-1; the match to TRBD2 covers 7 bases. V lost 5 bases, J lost 2 bases, and 9 bases stayed unmatched. The V gene's germline CDR1 is SGHAT and CDR2 FQNNGV. The CDR3 length is 16 residues. The CDR3 coding sequence is TGTGCCAGCAGCCTCGGGGGGTCCCAAGCCTACAATGAGCAGTTCTTC. It encodes CASSLGGSQAYNEQFF.

The V and J genes are TRBV7-9 and TRBJ1-1, with D possibly being TRBD1 (6 bases). Between the trimmed V and J ends, which lost 6 bases and 6 bases, there was a span of 20 bases. The CDR3 covers 15 residues. Germline CDR1 reads SEHNR; CDR2 reads FQNEAQ (reference sequence). The CDR3 nucleotides read TGTGCCAGCAGTCCGACAGGTGGGCTCAGGGCTGAAGCTTTCTTT. It encodes CASSPTGGLRAEAFF. The full variable domain, with the rest looked up from reference TRBV7-9 and TRBJ1-1, is DTGVSQNPRHKITKRGQNVTFRCDPISEHNRLYWYRQTLGQGPEFLTYFQNEAQLEKSRLLSDRFSAERPKGSFSTLEIQRTEQGDSAMYLCASSPTGGLRAEAFFGQGTRLTVV.